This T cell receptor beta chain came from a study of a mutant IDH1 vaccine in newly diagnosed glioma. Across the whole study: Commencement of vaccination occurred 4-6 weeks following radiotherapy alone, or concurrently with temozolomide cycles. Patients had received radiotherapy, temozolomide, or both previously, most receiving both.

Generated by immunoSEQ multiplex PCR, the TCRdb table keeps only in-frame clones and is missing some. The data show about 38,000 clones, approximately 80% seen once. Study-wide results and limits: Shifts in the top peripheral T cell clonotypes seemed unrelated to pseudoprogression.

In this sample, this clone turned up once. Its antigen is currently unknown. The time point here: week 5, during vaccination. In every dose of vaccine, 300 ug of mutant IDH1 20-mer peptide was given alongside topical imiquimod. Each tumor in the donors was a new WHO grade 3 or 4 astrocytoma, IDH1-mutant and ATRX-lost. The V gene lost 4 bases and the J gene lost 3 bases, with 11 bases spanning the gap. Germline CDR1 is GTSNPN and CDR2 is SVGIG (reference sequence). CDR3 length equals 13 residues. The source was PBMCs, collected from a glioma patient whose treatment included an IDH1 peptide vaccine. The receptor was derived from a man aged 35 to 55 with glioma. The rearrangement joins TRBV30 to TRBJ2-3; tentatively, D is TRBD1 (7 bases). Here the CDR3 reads CAWNRGGTDTQYF. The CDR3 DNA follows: TGTGCCTGGAACAGGGGAGGTACAGATACGCAGTATTTT.